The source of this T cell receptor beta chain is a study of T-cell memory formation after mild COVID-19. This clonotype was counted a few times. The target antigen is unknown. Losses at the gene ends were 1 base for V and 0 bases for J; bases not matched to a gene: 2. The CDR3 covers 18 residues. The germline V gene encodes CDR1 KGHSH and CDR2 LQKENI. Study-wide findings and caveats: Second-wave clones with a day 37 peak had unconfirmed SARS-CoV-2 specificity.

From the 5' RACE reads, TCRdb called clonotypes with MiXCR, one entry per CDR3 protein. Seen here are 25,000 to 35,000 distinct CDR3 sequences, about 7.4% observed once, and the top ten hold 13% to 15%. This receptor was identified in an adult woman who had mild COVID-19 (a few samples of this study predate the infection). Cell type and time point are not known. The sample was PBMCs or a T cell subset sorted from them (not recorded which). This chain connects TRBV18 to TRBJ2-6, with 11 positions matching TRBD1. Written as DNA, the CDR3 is TGTGCCAGCTCACCACGGACAGGGGGCGGCTCTGGGGCCAACGTCCTGACTTTC. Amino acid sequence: CASSPRTGGGSGANVLTF.